Listed below are T cell receptor beta chains from one sample, sequenced in a study of T cell responses to AZD1222 COVID-19 vaccine. Clones were sequenced by immunoSEQ multiplex PCR, and TCRdb holds only the in-frame ones, with some missing. The table includes some 100,000 clones, 88% detected once. Sequencing used peripheral blood, obtained 28 days after the second AZD1222 dose. These receptor sequences come from an adult who received the AZD1222 COVID-19 vaccine. The CDR3 runs from the conserved cysteine through the conserved F or W. D genes are given only for firm matches. Expanded clones get a size class; other rows say once, few or many, or leave the size out.

j_call	d_call	clone_size	v_call	cdr3_aa	cdr3_nt
TRBJ1-1	TRBD1	once	TRBV19	CASSIPRQGRGSAEAFF	TGTGCCAGTAGTATCCCACGACAGGGGAGGGGTTCGGCTGAAGCTTTCTTT
TRBJ1-2	NA	NA	TRBV28	CAGGAGPNYGYTF	TGTGCGGGGGGGGCAGGACCTAACTATGGCTACACCTTC
TRBJ2-2	NA	NA	TRBV7-9	CASSLGRKNTGELFF	TGTGCCAGCAGCTTGGGGCGGAAGAACACCGGGGAGCTGTTTTTT
TRBJ2-3	NA	few	TRBV6-2/TRBV6-3	CASSYAGGSTDTQYF	TGTGCCAGCAGTTACGCAGGAGGCAGCACAGATACGCAGTATTTT
TRBJ2-1	TRBD2	NA	TRBV9	CASSAGGTLGNEQFF	TGTGCCAGCAGCGCCGGGGGGACCCTTGGTAATGAGCAGTTCTTC
TRBJ1-3	TRBD1	NA	TRBV19	CASSISGQGAMTGNTIYF	TGTGCCAGTAGTATTTCTGGCCAGGGGGCTATGACTGGAAACACCATATATTTT
TRBJ2-7	TRBD2	NA	TRBV7-9	CATAGGRAYEQYF	TGCGCAACCGCAGGCGGGAGGGCCTACGAGCAGTACTTC
TRBJ2-5	TRBD2	NA	TRBV9	CASSATSTLETQYF	TGTGCCAGCAGCGCGACTAGCACGCTAGAGACCCAGTACTTC
TRBJ2-7	NA	NA	TRBV5-8	CASSLFGTTTYEQYF	TGTGCCAGCAGCTTGTTCGGGACAACCACCTACGAGCAGTACTTC
TRBJ1-5	TRBD1	NA	TRBV19	CASSGTGGFNQPQHF	TGTGCCAGTAGCGGGACAGGGGGTTTCAATCAGCCCCAGCATTTT
TRBJ1-2	NA	NA	TRBV28	CASSFVQNYGYTF	TGTGCCAGCAGTTTCGTACAGAACTATGGCTACACCTTC
TRBJ2-7	TRBD2	NA	TRBV4-3	CASSQVWGLAGGTSYEQYF	TGCGCCAGCAGCCAAGTCTGGGGACTAGCGGGGGGGACCTCCTACGAGCAGTACTTC
TRBJ2-7	TRBD1	once	TRBV10-3	CAISKNPGTGGYEQYF	TGTGCCATCAGTAAAAATCCCGGGACAGGGGGGTACGAGCAGTACTTC
TRBJ1-1	NA	once	TRBV7-8	CASVAPAEVTTEAFF	TGTGCCAGTGTCGCGCCCGCAGAGGTAACCACTGAAGCTTTCTTT
TRBJ1-4	NA	NA	TRBV15	CATSRSRASEKLFF	TGTGCCACCAGCAGGTCCCGGGCTAGTGAAAAACTGTTTTTT
TRBJ1-6	NA	NA	TRBV5-1	CASSLGDFRNSPLHF	TGCGCCAGCAGCTTGGGAGATTTTAGGAATTCACCCCTCCACTTT
TRBJ1-2	NA	once	TRBV5-6	CASSLARDRLRPYGYTF	TGTGCCAGCAGCTTGGCCAGAGACAGGTTGAGACCTTATGGCTACACCTTC
TRBJ2-2	NA	NA	TRBV28	CASSLWDGNAGELFF	TGTGCCAGCAGTTTATGGGACGGGAACGCCGGGGAGCTGTTTTTT
TRBJ2-7	NA	NA	TRBV12-3/TRBV12-4	CASSLEGLEQYF	TGTGCCAGCAGTTTAGAAGGGCTCGAGCAGTACTTC
TRBJ2-7	NA	NA	TRBV28	CASSLLGEQYF	TGTGCCAGCAGTTTGCTAGGCGAGCAGTACTTC
TRBJ2-2	TRBD2	NA	TRBV15	CATSRDFTSGRGDGELFF	TGTGCCACCAGCAGAGATTTCACTAGCGGGAGAGGTGACGGGGAGCTGTTTTTT
TRBJ2-1	TRBD1	NA	TRBV7-6	CASAPADRDSNEQFF	TGTGCCAGCGCCCCCGCCGACAGGGATAGCAATGAGCAGTTCTTC
TRBJ1-3	NA	NA	TRBV25-1	CASLGVIYF	TGTGCCAGCCTAGGGGTGATATATTTT
TRBJ1-2	NA	NA	TRBV4-3	CASSHRQNYGYTF	TGCGCCAGCAGCCATCGACAGAACTATGGCTACACCTTC
TRBJ1-2	NA	NA	TRBV5-4	CASSFSDINYGYTF	TGTGCCAGCAGCTTTTCCGACATTAACTATGGCTACACCTTC
TRBJ2-5	TRBD2	NA	TRBV28	CASSSPGLAGQETQYF	TGTGCCAGCAGTTCGCCGGGACTAGCGGGACAAGAGACCCAGTACTTC
TRBJ1-5	TRBD1	NA	TRBV19	CASSDSQGFWQPQHF	TGTGCCAGTAGTGACTCACAGGGGTTCTGGCAGCCCCAGCATTTT
TRBJ2-1	NA	NA	TRBV6-2/TRBV6-3	CASSPGTPGSEQFF	TGTGCCAGCAGTCCCGGGACCCCCGGCAGTGAGCAGTTCTTC
TRBJ1-1	NA	NA	TRBV4-3	CASSQDWPEWGDTEAFF	TGCGCCAGCAGCCAAGACTGGCCCGAATGGGGGGACACTGAAGCTTTCTTT
TRBJ2-6	TRBD1	NA	TRBV5-1	CASSLEVGTASSGANVLTF	TGCGCCAGCAGCTTGGAGGTCGGGACAGCCAGCTCTGGGGCCAACGTCCTGACTTTC
TRBJ2-5	NA	NA	TRBV7-7	CASSLATDTETQYF	TGTGCTAGCAGCTTAGCGACTGACACAGAGACCCAGTACTTC
TRBJ1-5	NA	NA	TRBV7-6	CASSLDLGRNQPQHF	TGTGCCAGCAGCTTAGACCTAGGTCGTAATCAGCCCCAGCATTTT
TRBJ1-2	NA	NA	TRBV7-2	CASSLDRARPLGYTF	TGTGCCAGCAGCTTAGATCGGGCCAGGCCCCTCGGCTACACCTTC
TRBJ1-4	NA	NA	TRBV4-3	CASSLTLTATNEKLFF	TGCGCCAGCAGCCTCACCCTGACGGCAACTAATGAAAAACTGTTTTTT
TRBJ1-2	TRBD1	NA	TRBV6-5	CASSYSGQSNYGYTF	TGTGCCAGCAGTTATTCGGGACAGAGTAACTATGGCTACACCTTC
TRBJ2-1	TRBD2	NA	TRBV11-2	CASSLAGYGTSGTEQFF	TGTGCCAGCAGCTTAGCGGGATACGGGACTAGCGGGACTGAGCAGTTCTTC
TRBJ2-7	NA	NA	TRBV20-1	CSASKHQLGEQYF	TGCAGTGCTAGTAAGCATCAACTCGGCGAGCAGTACTTC
TRBJ1-1	NA	NA	TRBV7-3	CASSLAGSGNTEAFF	TGTGCCAGCAGCTTAGCAGGGTCGGGGAACACTGAAGCTTTCTTT